Listed below are T cell receptor beta chains from one sample, sequenced in a study of cytotoxic CD8 clonotypes in ibrutinib-treated CLL. Repertoires were generated with immunoSEQ multiplex PCR, while TCRdb's copy carries only in-frame clones and drops some. The table records 150,000 or so clones, about 80% of them present only once. The sequencing used PBMCs, collected after 24 months of ibrutinib treatment. The source is a human donor with chronic lymphocytic leukemia. CDR3s include the opening cysteine and the closing phenylalanine or tryptophan. D genes are given only for firm matches. Clone size is stated in some rows and not others, as once, few, many or a class when expanded.

j_gene | v_gene | d_gene | abundance | CDR3nt | CDR3aa
TRBJ2-6 | TRBV19 | - | - | TGTGCCAGTAGTTCGGGTAGCCCCGGGTCTGGGGCCAACGTCCTGACTTTC | CASSSGSPGSGANVLTF
TRBJ1-1 | TRBV30 | - | few | TGTGCCTGGACTTCGGGGGTGGCTGAAGCTTTCTTT | CAWTSGVAEAFF
TRBJ1-3 | TRBV4-1 | - | - | TGCGCCAGCAGCCAAGACAGATCCGGAAACACCATATATTTT | CASSQDRSGNTIYF
TRBJ1-1 | TRBV6-6 | - | few | TGTGCCAGCAGGGACAGTAAGAACACTGAAGCTTTCTTT | CASRDSKNTEAFF
TRBJ2-7 | TRBV28 | - | few | TGTGCCAGCAGTCACTACGAGCAGTACTTC | CASSHYEQYF
TRBJ2-7 | TRBV19 | - | - | TGTGCCAGTAGTATGCGACCAAGACACTACGAGCAGTACTTC | CASSMRPRHYEQYF
TRBJ2-3 | TRBV19 | TRBD1 | once | TGTGCCAGTACCCCAGGGGACAGGTGGTATACGCAGTATTTT | CASTPGDRWYTQYF
TRBJ1-2 | TRBV11-2 | TRBD1 | - | TGTGCCAGCAGTCTCAGGGGGAACTATGGCTACACCTTC | CASSLRGNYGYTF
TRBJ2-3 | TRBV18 | - | - | TGTGCCAGCTCTCCGATGAGGACAGATACGCAGTATTTT | CASSPMRTDTQYF
TRBJ2-5 | TRBV19 | TRBD1 | - | TGTGCCAGTAGTACCGGGACAGGGCAAGAGACCCAGTACTTC | CASSTGTGQETQYF
TRBJ2-5 | TRBV6-1 | - | - | TGTGCCAGCAGTGAACCCCCCAGGGGATATAACCAAGAGACCCAGTACTTC | CASSEPPRGYNQETQYF
TRBJ2-7 | TRBV5-1 | - | - | TGCGCCAGCAGTATCCAGGGGAGCTCCTACGAGCAGTACTTC | CASSIQGSSYEQYF
TRBJ1-2 | TRBV6-5 | - | - | TGTGCCAGCTCTCTCCGGCGGGCTCCGAGTATAGGCTACACCTTC | CASSLRRAPSIGYTF
TRBJ1-1 | TRBV28 | - | many | TGTGCCAGCAGTTTCGAGGTTACTGAAGCTTTCTTT | CASSFEVTEAFF
TRBJ2-7 | TRBV19 | - | - | TGTGCCAGTAGTCTTAGCTGGACCGGAATTTCCTACGAGCAGTACTTC | CASSLSWTGISYEQYF
TRBJ1-3 | TRBV7-9 | - | medium-sized | TGTGCCAGCAGCCAACAGGGTCAGGGTGGAAACACCATATATTTT | CASSQQGQGGNTIYF
TRBJ1-2 | TRBV5-1 | - | - | TGCGCCAGCAGGTCGGGACTCGGGCTTAACTATGGCTACACCTTC | CASRSGLGLNYGYTF
TRBJ1-2 | TRBV7-9 | TRBD1 | - | TGTGCCAGCAGCTTTGTGACAGGGGTCCCGAACTATGGCTACACCTTC | CASSFVTGVPNYGYTF
TRBJ2-7 | TRBV4-2 | - | - | TGTGCCAGCAGCTCCCAGGGGGGCGAGCAGTACTTC | CASSSQGGEQYF
TRBJ2-2 | TRBV7-9 | TRBD2 | - | TGTGCCAGCAGCTTAACCCGGACAAGGAGCGGGGCCACCGGGGAGCTGTTTTTT | CASSLTRTRSGATGELFF
TRBJ1-1 | TRBV6-1 | - | - | TGTGCCAGCAGCCTCGAGGGGTCAAGGTATGAAGCTTTCTTT | CASSLEGSRYEAFF
TRBJ2-7 | TRBV5-1 | TRBD2 | - | TGCGCCAGCAGCGGTAGCGGGGGCAGCCTCTCCTACGAGCAGTACTTC | CASSGSGGSLSYEQYF
TRBJ2-3 | TRBV18 | TRBD2 | - | TGTGCCAGCTCACCGACAATAGCGGGGGGGATCCGGGATACGCAGTATTTT | CASSPTIAGGIRDTQYF
TRBJ1-1 | TRBV19 | - | - | TGTGCCAGTAGTGACCGGAGGGTCGGGATCACTGAAGCTTTCTTT | CASSDRRVGITEAFF
TRBJ2-7 | TRBV7-2 | - | once | TGTGCCAGCAGCCCCAGGGGGGGCTCCTACGAGCAGTACTTC | CASSPRGGSYEQYF
TRBJ1-4 | TRBV7-3 | TRBD1 | - | TGTGCCAGCAGCTTAGAAGCTAGACAGGGGCTGTTTTTT | CASSLEARQGLFF
TRBJ1-5 | TRBV6-5 | TRBD1 | - | TGTGCCAGCAGACTGACAGGGGCCACTCAGCCCCAGCATTTT | CASRLTGATQPQHF
TRBJ1-2 | TRBV7-2 | - | - | TGTGCCAGCAGCTTAGGCGGATACTATGGCTACACCTTC | CASSLGGYYGYTF
TRBJ2-6 | TRBV5-1 | TRBD1 | - | TGCGCCAGCAGTCAGGGACAGGGGCCGTCTGGGGCCAACGTCCTGACTTTC | CASSQGQGPSGANVLTF
TRBJ1-3 | TRBV27 | - | - | TGTGCCAGCAGCCCTCGGGGGGCAGGAGGAAACACCATATATTTT | CASSPRGAGGNTIYF
TRBJ2-5 | TRBV7-3 | TRBD1 | once | TGTGCCAGCAGCCCACAGGGGTTCAAGGAGACCCAGTACTTC | CASSPQGFKETQYF
TRBJ2-3 | TRBV7-9 | - | few | TGTGCCAGCAGCTTAGTGGGGGGAGCCGACACAGATACGCAGTATTTT | CASSLVGGADTDTQYF
TRBJ2-1 | TRBV6-4 | TRBD2 | - | TGTGCCAGCAGTACGGGGGGGACCGTCAATGAGCAGTTCTTC | CASSTGGTVNEQFF
TRBJ2-4 | TRBV7-2 | TRBD2 | - | TGTGCCAGCAGCTCTAGCGGGAGGGCCGGGGCCAAAAACATTCAGTACTTC | CASSSSGRAGAKNIQYF
TRBJ2-3 | TRBV18 | - | - | TGTGCCAGCTCACCAAGCTTTGGCACAGATACGCAGTATTTT | CASSPSFGTDTQYF
TRBJ1-1 | TRBV6-5 | - | - | TGTGCCAGCAGTTACCTTGGGGGCACTGAAGCTTTCTTT | CASSYLGGTEAFF
TRBJ1-1 | TRBV5-1 | - | - | TGCGCCAGCAGCTTGGGGGCGGCGCATGTGGGTTTCTTT | CASSLGAAHVGFF
TRBJ2-2 | TRBV27 | - | - | TGTGCCAGCAGCTCCAATACAGGGTTGGCCGGGGAGCTGTTTTTT | CASSSNTGLAGELFF
TRBJ2-7 | TRBV7-9 | - | - | TGTGCCAGCAGCCCCACAGGGTACTACGAGCAGTACTTC | CASSPTGYYEQYF
TRBJ2-7 | TRBV5-4 | TRBD2 | - | TGTGCCAGCAGCTTTCGGCGACTAGCGGGAGTCGAGCAGTACTTC | CASSFRRLAGVEQYF
TRBJ1-3 | TRBV28 | TRBD1 | - | TGTGCCAGCAGTTTTTGGGACAGGGGAAACACCATATATTTT | CASSFWDRGNTIYF
TRBJ1-6 | TRBV30 | - | - | TGTGCCTTGGACCCGGTTGGCGCCTATAATTCACCCCTCCACTTT | CALDPVGAYNSPLHF
TRBJ2-5 | TRBV5-6 | TRBD1 | many | TGTGCCAGCAGCGGGACAGGGGCCCAAGAGACCCAGTACTTC | CASSGTGAQETQYF
TRBJ1-3 | TRBV6-6 | - | - | TGTGCCAGCGCCCAGCCCCACGGTGCCTCTGGAAACACCATATATTTT | CASAQPHGASGNTIYF